This T cell receptor (beta chain) was sequenced in a study of blood T cell repertoires in COVID-19. The CDR3 totals 11 residues. In germline, CDR1 is SNHLY, CDR2 FYNNEI. V lost 4 bases, J lost 2 bases, and 2 bases lay in between. Clones were sequenced by immunoSEQ multiplex PCR, and TCRdb holds only the in-frame ones, with some missing. The sample has some 11,000 clones; approximately 73% are singletons. The genes are TRBV2 and TRBJ2-5; D unclear. This sequence originates from a human donor in a cohort sampled during active COVID-19. The sequenced sample was peripheral blood. The CDR3 is CASSAQETQYF. As DNA, the CDR3 is TGTGCCAGCAGTGCTCAAGAGACCCAGTACTTC.